This TCR beta chain was retrieved from a study of T cells in Graves' hyperthyroidism and ophthalmopathy. It was RNA transcripts that yielded the amplified TCR beta CDR3 regions. Researchers ran a first-round RT-PCR on the TCR CDR3 using the HTBI primer set. Using its own MiXCR run on the multiplex PCR reads, TCRdb lists one record per CDR3 protein. This table holds over 550,000 distinct CDR3 sequences, 16% found once. Source material: blood. The sequence came from a woman between 18 and 30 years old with Graves' hyperthyroidism.

CDR3 coding DNA: TGCAGTGCTAGAGGGACGGGAGAAGCTTTCTTT. It is translated as CSARGTGEAFF. V gene TRBV20-1 combines with J gene TRBJ1-1; D ambiguous. CDR3 length: 11 residues. Germline loops: CDR1 DFQATT, CDR2 SNEGSKA (reference sequence). The V gene lost 1 base and the J gene lost 8 bases, with 8 bases spanning the gap.